The 8 T cell receptor beta chains reported below all come from one sample, sequenced in a study of a mutant IDH1 vaccine in newly diagnosed glioma. Antigens for these TCRs are unknown. The data were produced by immunoSEQ multiplex PCR, yet TCRdb's version contains in-frame clones alone and is incomplete. Altogether approximately 60,000 clones are present, about nine tenths being singletons, with the ten largest covering approximately 1.4%. Time point noted: week 23, last vaccination. Every vaccine dose comprised 300 ug of mutant IDH1 20-mer peptide plus topical imiquimod. The starting material was PBMCs, obtained from a glioma patient whose treatment included an IDH1 peptide vaccine. Every receptor here comes from a man aged 40-55 years with glioma.

V usage is TRBV6-6 and J usage is TRBJ2-5; D may match TRBD1 or TRBD2 (5 bases each). Germline loops: CDR1 MNHNY, CDR2 SVGAGI (reference sequence). Deletions cut 5 bases from V and 8 bases from J, with 18 bases between. The CDR3 spans 14 residues. CDR3 nucleotides: TGTGCCAGCAGTCCGGAAATAGCCGGGGCCACCCAGTACTTC. This gives the protein CASSPEIAGATQYF.

The rearrangement joins TRBV18 to TRBJ1-2; TRBD1 is a possible D gene (5 bases). The CDR3 has 13 amino acids. Germline lookup yields CDR1 KGHSH and CDR2 LQKENI. Trimming cost V 6 bases and J 3 bases, with 11 bases left between them. The DNA for the CDR3 is TGTGCCAGCTCGTCCGGGGCGGACTATGGCTACACCTTC. Translating gives CASSSGADYGYTF.

The chain recombines TRBV25-1 with TRBJ2-7; 7 bases match TRBD1. The CDR3 runs to 13 residues. V was clipped by 7 bases and J by 4 bases; unmatched bases: 7. Looked up from germline, CDR1 is MGHDK and CDR2 is SYGVNS. The CDR3 coding sequence is TGTGCCAGCACAGGGGGACAGTTTTACGAGCAGTACTTC. Protein: CASTGGQFYEQYF.

The V call is TRBV5-5, the J call TRBJ2-2; the D is unclear. Germline V lookup: CDR1 SGHKS, CDR2 YYEKEE (reference sequence). This CDR3 has 16 residues. The germline V and J ends were trimmed by 6 bases and 0 bases, with 15 bases remaining between them. The CDR3 region has the DNA TGTGCCAGCACCGGAACCCCGGAGCCGAACACCGGGGAGCTGTTTTTT. Amino acids: CASTGTPEPNTGELFF.

This chain links TRBV5-5 with TRBJ2-7, with TRBD2 identical over 12 bases. CDR3 length: 15 residues. V was clipped by 4 bases and J by 0 bases; unmatched bases: 2. Germline-derived CDR1 and CDR2 are SGHKS and YYEKEE (reference sequence). Here the CDR3 reads CASSLLAGGSYEQYF. CDR3 in DNA: TGTGCCAGCAGCCTACTAGCGGGAGGCTCCTACGAGCAGTACTTC. Looking up the rest from reference TRBV5-5 and TRBJ2-7 gives the full variable domain: DAGVTQSPTHLIKTRGQQVTLRCSPISGHKSVSWYQQVLGQGPQFIFQYYEKEERGRGNFPDRFSARQFPNYSSELNVNALLLGDSALYLCASSLLAGGSYEQYFGPGTRLTVT.

The genes are TRBV5-8 and TRBJ1-5; 7 nucleotides align to TRBD1. Germline values: CDR1 SGHTS, CDR2 YDEGEE. Trimming at V came to 4 bases and at J to 4 bases, leaving 5 bases not matched to a gene. There are 14 residues in the CDR3. Written as DNA, the CDR3 is TGTGCCAGCAGCCCGGGACAGCAAAATCAGCCCCAGCATTTT. Translation: CASSPGQQNQPQHF.

CDR3 protein: CAQTSGRAGPGDTQYF. The CDR3, as DNA: TGTGCCCAGACTAGCGGGAGGGCCGGTCCTGGAGATACGCAGTATTTT. This chain links TRBV25-1 with TRBJ2-3, with TRBD2 matching 14 bases. V gave up 11 bases and J gave up 5 bases; unmatched junction bases: 12. The CDR3 has 16 amino acids. Germline assignment: CDR1 MGHDK and CDR2 SYGVNS.

This clone was found a few times. The chain uses TRBV28 and TRBJ2-1, with 12 bases that match TRBD1. CDR3 size: 15 residues. V lost 7 bases and J lost 7; bases outside the gene matches: 8. From germline, CDR1 is MDHEN and CDR2 SYDVKM. CDR3 coding DNA: TGTGCCAGCAAGACGGGACAGGGGGCGCGAAATGAGCAGTTCTTC. It codes for CASKTGQGARNEQFF. Together with reference TRBV28 and TRBJ2-1, the CDR3 gives the full variable domain: DVKVTQSSRYLVKRTGEKVFLECVQDMDHENMFWYRQDPGLGLRLIYFSYDVKMKEKGDIPEGYSVSREKKERFSLILESASTNQTSMYLCASKTGQGARNEQFFGPGTRLTVL.